Detailed here is one TCR beta chain. Produced via immunoSEQ multiplex PCR; TCRdb's table is partial and in-frame only. The repertoire consists of hundreds of thousands of clones, with 85% occurring once and the leading ten covering under 3%. Everyone who took part was roughly 18 to 89 years old, and they came from about two dozen US areas. Cohort 3 recovery required two negative PCRs, clearance, or symptom resolution. These data belong to a study of blood T cell repertoires in COVID-19. Turning to the study itself: Sites across the United States, Italy and Spain contributed samples from acute and convalescent COVID-19.

CDR3 length equals 16 residues. Germline-derived CDR1 and CDR2 are SGDLS and YYNGEE. Trimming took 0 bases from V and 2 from J; bases not matched to a gene: 3. Material: PBMCs or T cells enriched from blood (not recorded which). This TCR derives from a woman between 45 and 60 years old who had recovered from COVID-19. This chain uses TRBV9 with TRBJ2-5, with 11 bases lining up with TRBD2. CDR3 sequence: CASSVGSGGGQETQYF. CDR3 nucleotide sequence: TGTGCCAGCAGCGTAGGTAGCGGGGGGGGACAAGAGACCCAGTACTTC.